This passage covers 27 T cell receptor beta chains from one sample sequenced in a study of early T cells in non-severe SARS-CoV-2 infection. TCRdb reprocessed the 5' RACE reads with MiXCR, giving one entry per CDR3 protein. The data hold tens of thousands of distinct CDR3 sequences, with about 9.1% observed a single time. Material: whole blood. Every receptor here comes from an adult who was a healthcare worker with PCR-confirmed SARS-CoV-2 infection or an uninfected control (not recorded which).

The chain combines TRBV5-8 with TRBJ1-4; D perhaps matches TRBD1 (6 bases). The CDR3 contains 14 residues. The V and J ends lost 2 bases and 4 bases respectively, with 9 bases between them. Germline-derived CDR1 and CDR2 are SGHTS and YDEGEE. CDR3 loop: CASSFRGYNEKLFF. Written as DNA, the CDR3 is TGTGCCAGCAGCTTCAGGGGTTATAATGAAAAACTGTTTTTT.

At least ten counts were recorded for this clonotype. The rearrangement joins TRBV19 to TRBJ2-5; 7 bases are shared with TRBD2. The CDR3 length is 15 residues. V was clipped by 7 bases and J by 0 bases; unmatched bases: 8. The germline V gene encodes CDR1 LNHDA and CDR2 SQIVND (reference sequence). CDR3 sequence (DNA): TGTGCCAGTAAGGAAAGCGGGATGTACCAAGAGACCCAGTACTTC. It translates to CASKESGMYQETQYF.

This clonotype showed up many times. The chain employs TRBV27 and TRBJ2-3; D call uncertain. Germline V gives CDR1 MNHEY, CDR2 SMNVEV (reference sequence). Trimming took off 6 bases at V and 2 bases at J, with 15 bases between the two ends. The length of the CDR3 is 15 residues. CDR3: CASRRGALPTDTQYF. The CDR3 nucleotides are TGTGCCAGCAGAAGAGGAGCACTGCCCACAGATACGCAGTATTTT.

This clonotype came up a few times. The chain is built from TRBV20-1 and TRBJ2-7, with 11 nucleotides matching TRBD2. Germline V CDR1 and CDR2: DFQATT, SNEGSKA (reference sequence). The CDR3 is 13 residues long. V trimming: 6 bases; J trimming: 4 bases; junction bases outside the gene matches: 5. This chain's CDR3 is CSAAGTSGYEQYF. The CDR3 DNA sequence: TGCAGTGCGGCGGGGACTAGCGGATACGAGCAGTACTTC.

In this sample, this clonotype turned up many times. The J gene is TRBJ1-5, the V gene TRBV7-9; weak D call: TRBD1 (5 bases). The CDR3 sequence is 17 residues long. The V gene lost 3 bases and the J gene lost 4 bases, with 19 bases spanning the gap. Germline V CDR1 and CDR2: SEHNR, FQNEAQ (reference sequence). This CDR3 is CASSLAETAFLNQPQHF. Written as DNA, the CDR3 is TGTGCCAGCAGCTTGGCCGAGACAGCGTTCCTAAATCAGCCCCAGCATTTT.

This clonotype was recorded many times. The chain is built from TRBV5-6 and TRBJ1-1; D remains unclear. Germline CDR1 and CDR2: SGHDT and YYEEEE. The CDR3 has 12 residues. Trimming took off 0 bases at V and 4 bases at J, with 4 bases between the two ends. CDR3 sequence: CASSLVSTEAFF. As DNA, the CDR3 is TGTGCCAGCAGCTTGGTTAGCACTGAAGCTTTCTTT.

This clonotype was counted at least ten times. The rearrangement links TRBV5-1 to TRBJ1-1; D remains unclear. This CDR3 spans 18 amino acids. Between the trimmed V and J ends, which lost 0 bases and 4 bases, there was a span of 22 bases. CDR1 SGHRS and CDR2 YFSETQ come from the germline V gene. The CDR3: CASSLADPPEWVATEAFF. The DNA for the CDR3 is TGCGCCAGCAGCTTGGCGGATCCCCCCGAATGGGTAGCCACTGAAGCTTTCTTT. Based on the CDR3 plus reference TRBV5-1 and TRBJ1-1, the full variable domain is KAGVTQTPRYLIKTRGQQVTLSCSPISGHRSVSWYQQTPGQGLQFLFEYFSETQRNKGNFPGRFSGRQFSNSRSEMNVSTLELGDSALYLCASSLADPPEWVATEAFFGQGTRLTVV.

The chain recombines TRBV18 with TRBJ2-7, with 10 nucleotides matching TRBD1. From germline, CDR1 is KGHSH and CDR2 LQKENI. J lost 5 bases, V lost 4 bases, and 11 bases had no gene match. The CDR3 consists of 16 residues. The CDR3 sequence: CASSQRQGADNDEQYF. The CDR3 DNA reads TGTGCCAGCTCACAAAGACAGGGGGCCGATAACGACGAGCAGTACTTC.

The chain is built from TRBV28 and TRBJ2-7; D is perhaps TRBD1 (5 bases). With 3 bases removed from V and 5 bases from J, the gap between germline ends came to 14 bases. The CDR3 extends over 14 amino acids. Germline V CDR1 and CDR2: MDHEN, SYDVKM. Written as DNA, the CDR3 is TGTGCCAGCAGTTTCACAATCAGGGCCCACGAGCAGTACTTC. Translation: CASSFTIRAHEQYF.

This clonotype was recorded a few times. The rearrangement links TRBV18 to TRBJ1-1, with unresolved D. Trimming took off 4 bases at V and 3 bases at J, with 18 bases between the two ends. The CDR3 length is 16 residues. CDR1 is KGHSH and CDR2 is LQKENI in the germline V gene. This CDR3 is CASSLRTFGGDTEAFF. The DNA for the CDR3 is TGTGCCAGCTCACTTCGGACCTTCGGAGGAGACACTGAAGCTTTCTTT.

The chain links TRBV11-2 to TRBJ2-7; TRBD2 agrees at 9 bases. The CDR3 runs 15 residues. CDR1 and CDR2 (germline): SGHAT, FQNNGV. J was trimmed by 3 bases and V by 0 bases; bases with no gene match: 3. In nucleotides, the CDR3 is TGTGCCAGCAGCTTAGAAGCGACTAGCGGCTACGAGCAGTACTTC. Protein sequence: CASSLEATSGYEQYF.

This clonotype was counted a few times. The chain uses TRBV20-1 and TRBJ2-7, with D perhaps TRBD2 (5 bases). V lost 3 bases and J 2 bases, leaving 11 bases between the germline ends. CDR3 length: 13 amino acids. Germline-derived CDR1 and CDR2 are DFQATT and SNEGSKA (reference sequence). The CDR3 reads CSASVRGTYEQYF. DNA for the CDR3: TGCAGTGCTAGTGTACGGGGAACCTACGAGCAGTACTTC.

This clonotype has at least ten counts. The chain joins TRBV12-3 or TRBV12-4 to TRBJ1-1; D is undetermined. Trimming removed 3 bases from V and 1 base from J, with 6 bases in between. The CDR3 is 13 residues long. The CDR3 reads CASSLGGNTEAFF. As DNA, the CDR3 is TGTGCCAGCAGTTTGGGAGGGAACACTGAAGCTTTCTTT.

This clonotype was seen many times. V is TRBV29-1 and J is TRBJ1-4; 7 positions match TRBD1. The CDR3 extends over 13 amino acids. V dropped 6 bases and J dropped 5; count of bases not matched to a gene: 6. Germline V gene data show CDR1 as SQVTM and CDR2 as ANQGSEA. CDR3 region: CSVQDRSNEKLFF. In nucleotides, the CDR3 is TGCAGCGTCCAGGACAGGTCGAATGAAAAACTGTTTTTT.

This clonotype was counted ten times or more. The CDR3 DNA reads TGCGCCAGCAGCTGGGACACATCCACAGATACGCAGTATTTT. Translation gives CASSWDTSTDTQYF. The J gene is TRBJ2-3, the V gene TRBV5-1; TRBD1 is a possible D gene (6 bases). This CDR3 has 14 residues. CDR1 is SGHRS and CDR2 is YFSETQ in the germline V gene. Trimming cost V 3 bases and J 2 bases, with 10 bases left between them.

In its sample, this clonotype was seen many times. This sequence joins TRBV20-1 and TRBJ2-7; D is possibly TRBD1 (6 bases). The CDR3 spans 11 residues. V lost 5 bases and J 6 bases, leaving 11 bases between the germline ends. From germline, CDR1 is DFQATT and CDR2 SNEGSKA (reference sequence). The CDR3 region is CSASTGGEQYF. CDR3 in DNA: TGCAGTGCTTCGACAGGCGGCGAGCAGTACTTC.

This clonotype was recorded at least ten times. V gene TRBV9 combines with J gene TRBJ2-2, with D unclear. V lost 3 bases and J lost 6, with 9 bases in between. The CDR3 is made up of 13 amino acids. Germline CDR1 and CDR2: SGDLS and YYNGEE. The CDR3 DNA sequence: TGTGCCAGCAGCGCAAGGGTAGCCGGGGAGCTGTTTTTT. It encodes CASSARVAGELFF.

At least ten counts were recorded for this clonotype. The V gene is TRBV6-5, the J gene TRBJ2-1; 11 nucleotides line up with TRBD2. CDR3 length equals 16 residues. The V segment lost 0 bases and the J segment 9 bases; nucleotides outside the gene matches: 7. Germline assignment: CDR1 MNHEY and CDR2 SVGAGI. CDR3 DNA: TGTGCCAGCAGTTACTCAGTGCTAGCGGGGGGCGGTGAGCAGTTCTTC. Translated, it gives CASSYSVLAGGGEQFF.

This clonotype has a count of ten or more. V and J are TRBV7-2 and TRBJ2-5; tentatively, D is TRBD1 or TRBD2 (5 bases each). This CDR3 has 14 amino acids. Germline V gives CDR1 SGHTA, CDR2 FQGNSA. Trimming left V 2 bases short and J 3 bases short, with 10 bases between. The chain's CDR3 is CASSLRGVEETQYF. CDR3 bases: TGTGCCAGCAGCTTACGAGGGGTAGAAGAGACCCAGTACTTC.

This clonotype occurred many times. The V call is TRBV19, the J call TRBJ2-7; unclear D gene. V was pared by 6 bases and J by 5 bases, with 17 bases between. Germline V gives CDR1 LNHDA, CDR2 SQIVND (reference sequence). CDR3 length: 14 residues. This CDR3 is CASSDSVIFNEQYF. In DNA form, the CDR3 reads TGTGCCAGTAGCGATTCGGTTATATTCAACGAGCAGTACTTC.

This clonotype was observed at least ten times. The V call is TRBV18, the J call TRBJ2-1, with 10 bases identical to TRBD2. CDR3 length: 18 amino acids. Germline V gene data show CDR1 as KGHSH and CDR2 as LQKENI. V shed 3 bases and J 10 bases; nucleotides not matched to a gene: 18. The CDR3 nucleotides are TGTGCCAGCTCACCGTTTAGACTGACCAGCGGGGGGGCCAGCGAGCAGTTCTTC. Translation gives CASSPFRLTSGGASEQFF.

This clonotype occurred many times. The chain joins TRBV12-3 or TRBV12-4 to TRBJ2-7; 7 bases agree with TRBD2. V was pared by 0 bases and J by 6 bases, with 2 bases of the junction left unmatched. The CDR3 has 13 residues. The CDR3 DNA reads TGTGCCAGCAGTTTAGCGGGGGGGACCGAGCAGTACTTC. Its protein is CASSLAGGTEQYF.

This clonotype was seen many times. The CDR3: CSARDPSRGANVLTF. The CDR3 nucleotides are TGCAGTGCTAGAGACCCCTCGCGAGGGGCCAACGTCCTGACTTTC. The rearrangement uses TRBV20-1 and TRBJ2-6; D not certain. CDR1 is DFQATT and CDR2 is SNEGSKA in the germline V gene (reference sequence). V gave up 0 bases and J gave up 4 bases, with 10 bases separating them. The CDR3 runs to 15 residues.

This clonotype was recorded at least ten times. Written as DNA, the CDR3 is TGTGCCAGCTCACGTCTAACAGGGGGAAATGGAGAGACCCAGTACTTC. This encodes CASSRLTGGNGETQYF. The rearrangement links TRBV18 to TRBJ2-5, with 8 bases aligning to TRBD1. The CDR3 loop spans 16 amino acids. After removal of 4 bases from V and 4 bases from J, the junction contained 11 bases not matched to a gene. Germline CDR1 KGHSH, CDR2 LQKENI.

This clonotype was seen repeatedly, ten times or more. This sequence joins TRBV7-9 and TRBJ2-4; no firm D call. Deletions cut 5 bases from V and 1 base from J, with 18 bases between. Germline V gene sequence: CDR1 SEHNR, CDR2 FQNEAQ (reference sequence). The CDR3 totals 17 residues. The CDR3 loop reads CASSILPGGMAKNIQYF. CDR3 sequence (DNA): TGTGCCAGCAGCATACTTCCAGGCGGCATGGCCAAAAACATTCAGTACTTC. Looking up the rest from reference TRBV7-9 and TRBJ2-4 gives the full variable domain: DTGVSQNPRHKITKRGQNVTFRCDPISEHNRLYWYRQTLGQGPEFLTYFQNEAQLEKSRLLSDRFSAERPKGSFSTLEIQRTEQGDSAMYLCASSILPGGMAKNIQYFGAGTRLSVL.

This clonotype has ten or more counts. The chain couples TRBV7-3 to TRBJ2-1, with D possibly matching TRBD2 (5 bases). There are 13 residues in the CDR3. V was trimmed by 5 bases and J by 8 bases, leaving 13 bases between them. Per germline, CDR1 SGHTA and CDR2 FQGTGA. The CDR3 loop is CASSLDLKDEQFF. The CDR3 coding sequence is TGTGCCAGCAGCCTGGACTTAAAGGATGAGCAGTTCTTC.

This clonotype was counted at least ten times. The chain couples TRBV27 to TRBJ1-2; 7 nucleotides line up with TRBD1. Looked up from germline, CDR1 is MNHEY and CDR2 is SMNVEV (reference sequence). Trimming at V came to 4 bases and at J to 3 bases, leaving 8 bases not matched to a gene. The CDR3 loop spans 15 amino acids. The DNA of the CDR3 is TGTGCCAGCAGTTCTCAGACAGGGAAGGACTATGGCTACACCTTC. It translates to CASSSQTGKDYGYTF.